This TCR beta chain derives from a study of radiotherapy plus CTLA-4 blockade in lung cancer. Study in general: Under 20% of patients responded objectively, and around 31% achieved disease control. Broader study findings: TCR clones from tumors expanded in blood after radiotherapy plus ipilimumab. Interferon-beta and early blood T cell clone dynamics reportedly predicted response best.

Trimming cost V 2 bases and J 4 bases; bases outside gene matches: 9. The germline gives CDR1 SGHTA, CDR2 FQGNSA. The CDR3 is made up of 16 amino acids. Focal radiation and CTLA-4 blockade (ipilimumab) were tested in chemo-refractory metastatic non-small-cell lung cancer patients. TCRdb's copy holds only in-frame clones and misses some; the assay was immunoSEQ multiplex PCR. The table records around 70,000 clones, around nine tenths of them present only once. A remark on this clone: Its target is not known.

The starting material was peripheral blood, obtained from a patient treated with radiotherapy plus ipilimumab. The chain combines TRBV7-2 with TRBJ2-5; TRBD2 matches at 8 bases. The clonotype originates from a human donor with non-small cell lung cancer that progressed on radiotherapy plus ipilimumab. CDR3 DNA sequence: TGTGCCAGCAGCTTAATGCCAGCGGGAGCGGGAGAGACCCAGTACTTC. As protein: CASSLMPAGAGETQYF.